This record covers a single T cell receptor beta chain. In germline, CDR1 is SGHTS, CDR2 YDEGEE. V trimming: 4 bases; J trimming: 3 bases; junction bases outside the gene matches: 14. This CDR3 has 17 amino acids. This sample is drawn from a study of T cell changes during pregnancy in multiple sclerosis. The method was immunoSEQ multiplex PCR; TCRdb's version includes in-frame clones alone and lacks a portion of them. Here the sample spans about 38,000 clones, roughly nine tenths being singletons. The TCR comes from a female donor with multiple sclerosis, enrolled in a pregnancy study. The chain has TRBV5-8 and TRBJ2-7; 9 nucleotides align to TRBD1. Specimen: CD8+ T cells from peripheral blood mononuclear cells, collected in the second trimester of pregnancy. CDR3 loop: CASSPPGDRDGRYEQYF. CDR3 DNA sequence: TGTGCCAGCAGCCCCCCGGGGGACAGGGACGGTCGCTACGAGCAGTACTTC.